The 17 T cell receptor beta chains below were found in one sample sequenced in a study of cytomegalovirus exposure and HLA in healthy donors. The PCR contained 60 Vbeta and 13 Jbeta primers. Clones were read by immunoSEQ multiplex PCR, and TCRdb kept only the in-frame ones, dropping some. The table lists some 150,000 clones, about 85% of them singletons, with approximately 2.5% in the top ten. Sequencing was done on a sample of PBMCs. These receptors all stem from a woman between 18 and 30 years old in good health and CMV-seronegative.

The V gene is TRBV7-2, the J gene TRBJ2-7, with no clear D. This CDR3 comprises 13 residues. In germline, CDR1 is SGHTA, CDR2 FQGNSA. Trimming cost V 5 bases and J 3 bases, with 11 bases left between them. The CDR3 is CASSLSSLYEQYF. As DNA, the CDR3 is TGTGCCAGCAGCCTAAGTAGCCTCTACGAGCAGTACTTC.

The V call is TRBV27, the J call TRBJ1-2; possibly TRBD1 for D (5 bases). CDR3 size: 15 residues. Trimming removed 0 bases from V and 4 bases from J, with 12 bases in between. Germline loops: CDR1 MNHEY, CDR2 SMNVEV (reference sequence). The CDR3 region is CASSLSGGAPYGYTF. Here the CDR3 DNA reads TGTGCCAGCAGTTTATCGGGAGGGGCTCCCTATGGCTACACCTTC.

This clone has just a few counts. The chain employs TRBV4-1 and TRBJ1-2, with 11 bases that match TRBD1. The CDR3 totals 15 residues. The germline V gene has CDR1 MGHRA and CDR2 YSYEKL. V lost 5 bases and J lost 4; bases outside the gene matches: 6. The CDR3: CASSSRTGGAYGYTF. The CDR3 DNA is TGCGCCAGCAGCTCCAGGACAGGGGGCGCCTATGGCTACACCTTC.

The chain carries TRBV5-1 and TRBJ1-1, with D possibly matching TRBD1 (5 bases). The CDR3 has 14 residues. The germline V and J ends were trimmed by 4 bases and 1 base, with 11 bases remaining between them. From germline, CDR1 is SGHRS and CDR2 YFSETQ. The DNA for the CDR3 is TGCGCCAGCAGCCCGTCGGGGGGGAACACTGAAGCTTTCTTT. This encodes CASSPSGGNTEAFF.

The chain's CDR3 is CASSVRDRDNQPQHF. As DNA, the CDR3 is TGTGCCAGTAGTGTCCGGGACAGGGACAATCAGCCCCAGCATTTT. V and J are TRBV19 and TRBJ1-5; 9 bases match TRBD1. The CDR3 runs 15 residues. Germline lookup yields CDR1 LNHDA and CDR2 SQIVND (reference sequence). With 5 bases clipped from V and 3 bases from J, the junction kept 5 bases outside the gene matches.

The chain is built from TRBV2 and TRBJ1-2; 9 bases align to TRBD1. Germline trimming cut 3 bases from V and 6 bases from J; bases unmatched to any gene: 2. Germline CDR1 SNHLY, CDR2 FYNNEI. The length of the CDR3 is 13 residues. CDR3 DNA: TGTGCCAGCAGTGAGGACAGGGGTGATGGCTACACCTTC. This gives the protein CASSEDRGDGYTF.

CDR3 nucleotides: TGCGCCAGCAGCCCCGGACAGGGGGGAAAATATGGCAATCAGCCCCAGCATTTT. Translating it yields CASSPGQGGKYGNQPQHF. This chain uses TRBV4-1 with TRBJ1-5; 10 nucleotides match TRBD1. V lost 4 bases to trimming and J lost 2 bases; unmatched junction nucleotides: 11. The CDR3 sequence is 18 residues long. Per germline, CDR1 MGHRA and CDR2 YSYEKL.

This chain uses TRBV7-3 with TRBJ2-5; TRBD2 aligns across 15 bases. Germline CDR1 is SGHTA and CDR2 is FQGTGA. V lost 5 bases, J lost 1 base, and 8 bases stayed unmatched. This CDR3 is 18 amino acids long. As DNA, the CDR3 is TGTGCCAGCAGCCAAGTGGGACTAGCGGGAGGAATCCAAGAGACCCAGTACTTC. Amino acid sequence: CASSQVGLAGGIQETQYF.

This sequence joins TRBV7-9 and TRBJ2-6; D is possibly TRBD1 (5 bases). The CDR3 spans 18 residues. V lost 1 base to trimming and J lost 1 base, with 14 bases between them. Per germline, CDR1 SEHNR and CDR2 FQNEAQ (reference sequence). The CDR3 DNA reads as TGTGCCAGCAGCTTAGGGGCAGGGTTTAGGTCTGGGGCCAACGTCCTGACTTTC. Translation: CASSLGAGFRSGANVLTF.

This clone showed up just once. The germline gene is not matched at one end of the junction; a read error may be the cause. The chain employs TRBV10-3 and TRBJ2-5; tentatively, D is TRBD1 (7 bases). Matching the DNA end better, TRBJ2-7 makes the J call doubtful. This CDR3 has 14 residues. Germline values: CDR1 ENHRY, CDR2 SYGVKD. This CDR3 is CAIGEGRPGGEQYF. The CDR3 nucleotides read TGTGCCATCGGTGAAGGGAGGCCAGGGGGCGAGCAGTACTTC.

The genes are TRBV2 and TRBJ2-5; the D is unclear. The assigned J gene may be wrong: the sequence end matches TRBJ2-7 better. The CDR3 loop spans 14 amino acids. Germline V gene sequence: CDR1 SNHLY, CDR2 FYNNEI. The CDR3 DNA reads TGTGCCAGCAGTGAGGATGGGCCTTGGGGCGAGCAGTACTTC. Protein sequence: CASSEDGPWGEQYF.

This chain uses TRBV5-6 with TRBJ2-3, with 7 bases identical to TRBD2. This CDR3 spans 14 amino acids. Trimming at V came to 3 bases and at J to 4 bases, leaving 5 bases not matched to a gene. CDR1 is SGHDT and CDR2 is YYEEEE in the germline V gene. The DNA for the CDR3 is TGTGCCAGCAGCTCCCCACGGGGGGCAGATACGCAGTATTTT. Its protein is CASSSPRGADTQYF.

This clone has more than one count but fewer than ten. This rearrangement joins TRBV7-3 to TRBJ2-6, with 7 bases lining up with TRBD1. The V and J ends lost 5 bases and 0 bases, in that order; junction bases with no gene match: 10. Germline values: CDR1 SGHTA, CDR2 FQGTGA. This CDR3 has 18 amino acids. The CDR3 sequence: CASSVLGTANSGANVLTF. Here the CDR3 DNA reads TGTGCCAGCAGCGTCCTCGGGACAGCCAACTCTGGGGCCAACGTCCTGACTTTC.

In its sample, this clone was seen once. The rearrangement joins TRBV5-4 to TRBJ2-1; 9 bases align to TRBD2. CDR3 length equals 15 residues. The ends lost 2 bases at V and 8 bases at J; junction bases unmatched: 8. CDR1 is SGHNT and CDR2 is YYREEE in the germline V gene (reference sequence). The CDR3 DNA reads TGTGCCAGCAGCTTAGAGCGGGGGGCGGACTATGAGCAGTTCTTC. Translation: CASSLERGADYEQFF.

J is TRBJ1-2 and V is TRBV2; 8 positions agree with TRBD1. This CDR3 is built from 13 residues. The junction had 6 bases not matched to a gene; V was cut back by 6 bases and J by 6 bases. Germline V gene data show CDR1 as SNHLY and CDR2 as FYNNEI. The CDR3 DNA is TGTGCCAGCAGAGAGGGGGACAGGAATGGCTACACCTTC. This gives the protein CASREGDRNGYTF.

This rearrangement joins TRBV5-8 to TRBJ1-2; D possibly corresponds to TRBD1 (6 bases). V shed 4 bases and J shed 2 bases, with 9 bases lying between them. The germline CDR1 and CDR2 sequences are SGHTS and YDEGEE. The CDR3 is 13 residues long. This CDR3 is CASSPDRNYGYTF. DNA for the CDR3: TGTGCCAGCAGCCCGGACAGAAACTATGGCTACACCTTC. The variable domain in full, with the rest retrieved from reference TRBV5-8 and TRBJ1-2, is EAGVTQSPTHLIKTRGQQATLRCSPISGHTSVYWYQQALGLGLQFLLWYDEGEERNRGNFPPRFSGRQFPNYSSELNVNALELEDSALYLCASSPDRNYGYTFGSGTRLTVV.

This chain connects TRBV15 to TRBJ2-1; D gene ambiguous. The CDR3 totals 16 residues. Germline CDR1 is LNHNV and CDR2 is YYDKDF (reference sequence). V was pared by 1 base and J by 1 base, with 11 bases between. CDR3 nucleotides: TGTGCCACCAGCAGAGGAACAGTTCCTTCCTACAATGAGCAGTTCTTC. It yields the protein CATSRGTVPSYNEQFF. The whole variable domain, remainder taken from reference TRBV15 and TRBJ2-1, is DAMVIQNPRYQVTQFGKPVTLSCSQTLNHNVMYWYQQKSSQAPKLLFHYYDKDFNNEADTPDNFQSRRPNTSFCFLDIRSPGLGDTAMYLCATSRGTVPSYNEQFFGPGTRLTVL.